A single sample is the source of the 7 T cell receptor beta chains below, sequenced in a study of blood T cells in healthy people across ages. The use of a sample-barcoded 5' primer and a J-beta primer mix characterized a second PCR of roughly 6 to 11 cycles. Using its own MiXCR run on the 5' RACE reads, TCRdb lists one record per CDR3 protein. The table lists roughly 900,000 distinct CDR3 sequences, roughly 26% of them singletons. Sequencing used blood. The receptor set was obtained from a woman over 75 in good health.

This clonotype came up many times. The chain employs TRBV20-1 and TRBJ2-5, with a tentative D call TRBD2 (7 bases). Germline CDR1 DFQATT, CDR2 SNEGSKA (reference sequence). The CDR3 runs to 15 residues. V lost 4 bases, J lost 5 bases, and 20 bases lay in between. The CDR3 sequence is CSAKGSWGGQETQYF. Written as DNA, the CDR3 is TGCAGTGCTAAAGGCTCCTGGGGGGGCCAGGAGACCCAGTACTTC.

The chain uses TRBV7-2 and TRBJ2-7; a weak D match, TRBD2 (7 bases). Germline V lookup: CDR1 SGHTA, CDR2 FQGNSA. CDR3 length: 15 amino acids. Trimming left V 5 bases short and J 2 bases short, with 16 bases between. This CDR3 reads CASSPRGGGTYEQYF. CDR3 bases: TGTGCCAGCAGCCCCCGGGGAGGGGGGACCTACGAGCAGTACTTC. The whole variable domain, remainder taken from reference TRBV7-2 and TRBJ2-7, is GAGVSQSPSNKVTEKGKDVELRCDPISGHTALYWYRQSLGQGLEFLIYFQGNSAPDKSGLPSDRFSAERTGGSVSTLTIQRTQQEDSAVYLCASSPRGGGTYEQYFGPGTRLTVT.

As for this clonotype: One junction end disagrees with the germline gene, perhaps due to a read error. CDR3 sequence: CAASDPSRSLTTNQETQYF. CDR3 DNA sequence: TGTGCCGCCAGTGATCCCTCTCGAAGTCTAACGACTAACCAAGAGACCCAGTACTTC. The J gene is TRBJ2-5, the V gene TRBV24-1; D is possibly TRBD2 (5 bases). CDR3 size: 19 residues. Germline V gene data show CDR1 as KGHDR and CDR2 as SFDVKD.

The chain carries TRBV6-1 and TRBJ1-4; a possible D gene is TRBD1 (5 bases). Per germline, CDR1 MNHNS and CDR2 SASEGT. V was shortened by 7 bases and J by 8 bases, with 17 bases between the two germline ends. The CDR3 is 14 residues long. CDR3 nucleotide sequence: TGTGCCAGCATTAAACCGGGACTAAGGGAAAAACTGTTTTTT. Encoded protein: CASIKPGLREKLFF.

This clonotype has at least ten counts. The chain carries TRBV6-2 or TRBV6-3 and TRBJ2-7; D remains ambiguous. There are 13 residues in the CDR3. Trimming took 2 bases from V and 4 from J, leaving 9 bases between them. Germline assignment: CDR1 MNHEY and CDR2 SVGEGT. The CDR3 DNA sequence: TGTGCCAGCAGTTACGCGGACCAGTACGAGCAGTACTTC. Protein product: CASSYADQYEQYF.

In regard to this clonotype: A much more abundant neighbour one base away suggests this may be a read error. CDR3 in amino acids: CASSPRPAGEYEQYF. CDR3 sequence (DNA): TGTGCCAGCAGCCCTCGACCAGCGGGGGAATACGAGCAGTACTTC. The genes are TRBV9 and TRBJ2-7; 8 nucleotides match TRBD2. The CDR3 contains 15 residues. CDR1 and CDR2 (germline): SGDLS, YYNGEE. V lost 4 bases to trimming and J lost 4 bases; unmatched junction nucleotides: 10.

As for this clonotype: A single base separates this from a much larger clone, so it may be a read error. The gene calls are TRBV3-1 and TRBJ2-7, with TRBD1 matching 10 bases. This CDR3 contains 15 residues. Germline V CDR1 and CDR2: LGHDT, YNNKEL (reference sequence). Trimming took 6 bases from V and 7 from J; bases not matched to a gene: 12. The CDR3 spells CASSLKGDRGTEQYF. CDR3 sequence (DNA): TGTGCCAGCAGTCTAAAGGGGGACAGGGGAACGGAGCAGTACTTC.